The present TCR beta chain was sequenced within a study of T cell changes during pregnancy in multiple sclerosis. TCRdb's table, derived via immunoSEQ multiplex PCR, lists solely in-frame clones and lacks some. The table records about 55,000 clones, 93% of them present only once. The sequence was obtained from a female donor with multiple sclerosis, enrolled in a pregnancy study. This sample comprised CD8+ T cells from peripheral blood mononuclear cells, obtained in the second trimester of pregnancy.

DNA for the CDR3: TGTGCCAGCAGTCCCCCGACAGGGGGCTTTACTGAAGCTTTCTTT. Protein: CASSPPTGGFTEAFF. The V and J genes are TRBV7-9 and TRBJ1-1, with 10 bases aligning to TRBD1. There are 15 residues in the CDR3. Unmatched junction bases numbered 9, after V lost 6 bases and J lost 5 bases. The V gene's germline CDR1 is SEHNR and CDR2 FQNEAQ (reference sequence).